The rows below give T cell receptor beta chains drawn from one sample of a study of T cell repertoires in cytomegalovirus infection. From the reads, TCRdb called clonotypes with MiXCR, one entry per CDR3 protein. This table has roughly 920,000 distinct CDR3 sequences, roughly 31% appearing once. No antigen has been assigned to these receptors. This sample comprised cultured CD8+ T cells from PBMCs, obtained from culture after CMV antigen stimulation. These receptor sequences come from a human donor in good health (CMV status not recorded). Some clones in this sample may be carry-over from other donors' samples. The CDR3 runs from the conserved cysteine through the conserved F or W. D genes are given only for firm matches. Expanded clones are given a class, and other clones once, few, many or no size at all.

.	TRBV9	TRBJ1-2	TRBD1	TGTGCCAGCAGCGCCCCCGGGACAGACTATGGCTACACCTTC	CASSAPGTDYGYTF
few	TRBV7-9	TRBJ2-7	.	TGTGCCAGCAGCGGGCGGGACAGCAAGCTCTCCTACGAGCAGTACTTC	CASSGRDSKLSYEQYF
.	TRBV9	TRBJ2-1	.	TGTGCCAGCAGCGTAGTTATAAATTACAATGAGCAGTTCTTC	CASSVVINYNEQFF
.	TRBV10-2	TRBJ1-4	TRBD1	TGCGCCAGCAGTACAGGGGGCCCGGCAGGAAAACTGTTTTTT	CASSTGGPAGKLFF
few	TRBV7-9	TRBJ1-1	.	TGTGCCAGCAGCCCAGGGTCAGGGAGAAACACTGAAGCTTTCTTT	CASSPGSGRNTEAFF
.	TRBV6-8	TRBJ1-4	.	TGTGCCAGCAGTTACATGGGGACAGAAAAACTGTTTTTT	CASSYMGTEKLFF
few	TRBV5-6	TRBJ2-1	.	TGTGCCAGCAGCACCGCAGGGCCCCCGTACAATGAGCAGTTCTTC	CASSTAGPPYNEQFF
.	TRBV5-8	TRBJ1-6	TRBD1	TGTGCCAGCAGCTTTCGGGACAGCAATTCACCCCTCCACTTT	CASSFRDSNSPLHF
few	TRBV11-2	TRBJ1-2	.	TGTGCCAGCAGCTTACAACCCACAGGGACCCTTTTCGGCTACACCTTC	CASSLQPTGTLFGYTF
many	TRBV6-6	TRBJ1-1	.	TGTGCCAGCAAAGGCACTGAAGCTTTCTTT	CASKGTEAFF
.	TRBV6-2/TRBV6-3	TRBJ2-1	.	TGTGCCAGCAGCCTGACCGGGACCGAATCCTACAATGAGCAGTTCTTC	CASSLTGTESYNEQFF
few	TRBV6-5	TRBJ2-1	.	TGTGCCAGCAGTTACTCGGATGGGGACAATGAGCAGTTCTTC	CASSYSDGDNEQFF
many	TRBV7-2	TRBJ2-1	.	TGTGCCAGCAGCTTAGACAGCGGGCGGGCCGTCTATGAGCAGTTCTTC	CASSLDSGRAVYEQFF
.	TRBV7-3	TRBJ2-2	.	TGTGTCAGCAGCAACCGGGGGGACAGCCCCCGTATTATAGGGGAGCTGTTTTTT	CVSSNRGDSPRIIGELFF
.	TRBV6-1	TRBJ1-1	.	TGTGCCAGCAGTGAATTTAGCGGCACTGAAGCTTTCTTT	CASSEFSGTEAFF
few	TRBV7-9	TRBJ2-2	TRBD2	TGTGCCAGCAGCAAGACTAGCGGGGGACCAAACACCGGGGAGCTGTTTTTT	CASSKTSGGPNTGELFF
.	TRBV4-3	TRBJ1-1	TRBD1	TGCGCCAGCAGCCAAGCCAGGACAGGCTCTCTTCGAAACGCTGAAGCTTTCTTT	CASSQARTGSLRNAEAFF
.	TRBV11-2	TRBJ2-5	.	TGTGCCAGCAGCTTAGAAGAACAAGAGACCCAGTACTTC	CASSLEEQETQYF
.	TRBV19	TRBJ2-7	.	TGTGCCAGTAGTATTTTTGCCAGCTCCTCCTACGAGCAGTACTTC	CASSIFASSSYEQYF
.	TRBV4-1	TRBJ2-5	.	TGCGCCAGCAGCCAAGCTCCCCGCGGCCAAGAGACCCAGTACTTC	CASSQAPRGQETQYF
.	TRBV6-1	TRBJ2-3	TRBD1	TGTGCCAGCAGTGAACTGGACAGGGAACCAACAGATACGCAGTATTTT	CASSELDREPTDTQYF
.	TRBV10-2	TRBJ2-7	.	TGCGCCAGCAGTGAGTCCCTTTCCTACGAGCAGTACTTC	CASSESLSYEQYF
.	TRBV7-3	TRBJ2-1	.	TGTGCCAGCAGCTGGACTCGGGTACGAGGCAATGAGCAGTTCTTC	CASSWTRVRGNEQFF
many	TRBV6-1	TRBJ2-3	.	TGTGCCAGCAGCCCTTCTGGCCTCCCAGATACGCAGTATTTT	CASSPSGLPDTQYF
many	TRBV7-2	TRBJ2-5	TRBD1	TGTGCCAGCAGTATGCGGGACAGGGCCCAAGAGACCCAGTACTTC	CASSMRDRAQETQYF
.	TRBV19	TRBJ2-1	TRBD1	TGTGCCAGCAAGACAGGGGAAAAGCCCTACAATGAGCAGTTCTTC	CASKTGEKPYNEQFF
many	TRBV7-6	TRBJ1-1	TRBD1	TGTGCCAGCAGCCCAGTACAGGGGCGGGCCGGCACTGAAGCTTTCTTT	CASSPVQGRAGTEAFF
.	TRBV7-9	TRBJ1-3	.	TGTGCCAGCAGCTATGAGGCCTACTCTGGAAACACCATATATTTT	CASSYEAYSGNTIYF
.	TRBV6-6	TRBJ1-6	TRBD1	TGTGCCAGCAGTGACCGGGACAGGCTGGAATATAATTCACCCCTCCACTTT	CASSDRDRLEYNSPLHF
.	TRBV6-1	TRBJ2-1	TRBD2	TGTGCCAACAGCCTAGCGGGGAGCTCCTACAATGAGCAGTTCTTC	CANSLAGSSYNEQFF
.	TRBV20-1	TRBJ2-7	.	TGCAGTGCTAGATTTGACAGTTCCTACGAGCAGTACTTC	CSARFDSSYEQYF
many	TRBV7-3	TRBJ2-1	.	TGTGCCAGCAGCTCCCTGGGGGGCCTTACAGGGACTTCTTACAATGAGCAGTTCTTC	CASSSLGGLTGTSYNEQFF
.	TRBV7-9	TRBJ1-1	.	TGTGCCAGCAGCTTAGAGGCGGGCCCGGGGACTGAAGCTTTCTTT	CASSLEAGPGTEAFF
.	TRBV6-8	TRBJ1-5	TRBD1	TGTGCCAGCAGGCCCGGGACAGTCTATAGCAATCAGCCCCAGCATTTT	CASRPGTVYSNQPQHF
many	TRBV7-6	TRBJ2-3	TRBD1	TGTGCCAGCAGCTCCAAGCGACAGGGTATCAGTTCAGATACGCAGTATTTT	CASSSKRQGISSDTQYF
.	TRBV6-2/TRBV6-3	TRBJ1-1	.	TGTGCCAGCAGTTACTCTTTACGGTACACTGAAGCTTTCTTT	CASSYSLRYTEAFF
few	TRBV6-5	TRBJ2-5	.	TGTGCCAGCAGTTACTCGAGAGGAGAGACCCAGTACTTC	CASSYSRGETQYF
.	TRBV20-1	TRBJ1-1	.	TGCAGTGCCCGCCGTATAACTGAAGCTTTCTTT	CSARRITEAFF
many	TRBV29-1	TRBJ1-1	.	TGCAGCGCCCTCACCTTGAACACTGAAGCTTTCTTT	CSALTLNTEAFF
many	TRBV7-8	TRBJ2-3	.	TGTGCCAGCAGCCTTGAATTGGGTATAGGTGATACGCAGTATTTT	CASSLELGIGDTQYF
.	TRBV19	TRBJ2-1	TRBD1	TGTGCCAGTAGGACAGGGAAATCCAATGAGCAGTTCTTC	CASRTGKSNEQFF
.	TRBV6-6	TRBJ2-1	.	TGTGCCAGCAGTTACGACGCCTACTACAATGAGCAGTTCTTC	CASSYDAYYNEQFF
few	TRBV28	TRBJ1-1	.	TGTGCCAGCAGTCCACGGTTAGCGCTGAACACTGAAGCTTTCTTT	CASSPRLALNTEAFF
many	TRBV7-2	TRBJ2-3	.	TGTGCCACCACATTAGGGGGTTTACGGACAGATACGCAGTATTTT	CATTLGGLRTDTQYF
.	TRBV12-3/TRBV12-4	TRBJ2-2	.	TGTGCCAGCAGGCCATTAGGGAACACCGGGGAGCTGTTTTTT	CASRPLGNTGELFF
.	TRBV29-1	TRBJ1-1	.	TGCAGCGTTGAGGGCCCGGGTAGCTCTGAAGCTTTCTTT	CSVEGPGSSEAFF
.	TRBV7-9	TRBJ1-2	.	TGTGCCACTTTGGGGGACTGGGGACTCTATGGCTACACCTTC	CATLGDWGLYGYTF
.	TRBV5-6	TRBJ2-7	TRBD1	TGTGCCAGCAGCGTACAGGGGGGCGCCTCACTCTTCTACTTC	CASSVQGGASLFYF
.	TRBV6-6	TRBJ1-3	.	TGTACCAGCCTCTCTGGAAACACCATATATTTT	CTSLSGNTIYF
.	TRBV7-2	TRBJ1-2	.	TGTGCCAGCAGCTTCGACCTGAACTATGGCTACACCTTC	CASSFDLNYGYTF
.	TRBV6-9	TRBJ1-5	.	TGTGCCAGCAGTTACGACAGGCCGAATCAGCCCCAGCATTTT	CASSYDRPNQPQHF
few	TRBV28	TRBJ2-1	TRBD1	TGTGCCAGCAGTTCCCGCCGACAGGGGGCCCTTTACAATGAGCAGTTCTTC	CASSSRRQGALYNEQFF
.	TRBV4-2	TRBJ2-5	TRBD2	TGTGCCAGCAGCCAAGGCGGGGGGCCCGAAGAGACCCAGTACTTC	CASSQGGGPEETQYF
few	TRBV4-3	TRBJ1-4	TRBD1	TGCGCCAGCAGCCAAGATATCCAGGGGGCAACTAATGAAAAACTGTTTTTT	CASSQDIQGATNEKLFF
few	TRBV6-5	TRBJ2-3	.	TGTGCCAGCAGTTACAAGACGGTCTCTAGCACAGATACGCAGTATTTT	CASSYKTVSSTDTQYF
few	TRBV3-1	TRBJ2-4	.	TGTGCCAGCAGCCAAGGGGGTGGATCCAAAAACATTCAGTACTTC	CASSQGGGSKNIQYF
.	TRBV11-2	TRBJ2-5	.	TGTGCCAGCACTTTCGGGTCGGAGACCCAGTACTTC	CASTFGSETQYF
.	TRBV5-1	TRBJ1-2	.	TGCGCCAGCAGCCCCATGACAGTAGGCAACTATGGCTACACCTTC	CASSPMTVGNYGYTF